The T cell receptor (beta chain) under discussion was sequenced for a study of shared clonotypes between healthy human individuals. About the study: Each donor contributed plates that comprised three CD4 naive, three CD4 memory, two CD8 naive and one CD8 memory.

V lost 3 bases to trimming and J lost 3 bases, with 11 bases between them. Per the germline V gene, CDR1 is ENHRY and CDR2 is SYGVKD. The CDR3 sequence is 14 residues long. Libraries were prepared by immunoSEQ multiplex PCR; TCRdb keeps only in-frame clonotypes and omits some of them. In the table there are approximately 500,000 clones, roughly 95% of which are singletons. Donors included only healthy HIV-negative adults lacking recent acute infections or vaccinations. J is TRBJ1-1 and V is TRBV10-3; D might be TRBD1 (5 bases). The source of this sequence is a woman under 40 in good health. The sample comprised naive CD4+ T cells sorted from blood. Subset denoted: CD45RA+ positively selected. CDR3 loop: CAISDLGTYTEAFF. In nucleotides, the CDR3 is TGTGCCATCAGTGATTTGGGGACGTACACTGAAGCTTTCTTT.